This T cell receptor beta chain was sequenced during a study of CD8+ T cells in alopecia areata. For the study at large: Tofacitinib therapy lasting 6 to 18 months was followed by 6 months off drug.

Specified treatment: oral pan-JAK inhibitor, 5-10 mg twice daily. cDNA prepared by RNA extraction and subsequent reverse transcription served as the template for sequencing. Assay: immunoSEQ multiplex PCR; the TCRdb copy retains only in-frame clones and omits some. The data contain hundreds of thousands of clones, around three fifths of them seen just once; the ten biggest clones take up about 0.93%. Of note for this clone: The target antigen is unknown. Other DNA sequences in this sample translate to the same CDR3.

The CDR3 runs to 15 residues. The J segment lost 2 bases and the V segment lost 5 bases, leaving 5 bases of the junction unmatched. The germline V gene encodes CDR1 MNHEY and CDR2 SVGAGI. Findings of the study overall: Sequenced scalp T cells also include alphabeta T cells resident in normal skin. Many expanded lesional clones persisted in scalp and blood during tofacitinib.

J is TRBJ2-7 and V is TRBV6-5, with 11 bases that match TRBD2. Sequenced material: CD4+ T cells sorted from blood, taken at week 52, from a patient treated with tofacitinib. The sequence derives from a human donor with alopecia areata. The CDR3 DNA reads TGTGCCAGCAGTCCCCTAGCGGGGGGCACCTACGAGCAGTACTTC. Protein: CASSPLAGGTYEQYF.